One and the same sample provided the 25 T cell receptor beta chains below, sequenced in a study of T-cell reconstitution after alpha-beta-depleted transplantation in children. Library preparation (for TCRbeta) was performed with unique molecular identifiers. TCRdb itself ran the PCR reads through MiXCR, one entry per CDR3 protein. Found here are roughly 100,000 distinct CDR3 sequences, around 7.8% of them singletons; the top ten hold 15% to 20%. Sequences were derived from PBMCs, sampled before TCRalphabeta/CD19-depleted stem cell transplant. These receptors were collected from a boy between 2 and 15 years old with acute lymphoblastic leukemia, due to receive a stem cell transplant.

In this sample, this clonotype turned up many times. CDR3 nucleotide sequence: TGTGCCAGCAGTTTTTCCCTCGCCACCTATGGCTACACCTTC. Translated, it gives CASSFSLATYGYTF. The V call is TRBV12-3 or TRBV12-4, the J call TRBJ1-2; D gene unclear. CDR3 size: 14 residues. V was clipped by 3 bases and J by 4 bases, with 12 bases between them.

At least ten counts were recorded for this clonotype. V and J are TRBV20-1 and TRBJ2-2, with TRBD2 identical over 9 bases. CDR3 size: 16 residues. J was trimmed by 5 bases and V by 0 bases; bases with no gene match: 7. Germline CDR1 and CDR2: DFQATT and SNEGSKA (reference sequence). The CDR3 spells CSARDEKRGDTGELFF. The DNA of the CDR3 is TGCAGTGCTAGAGATGAGAAGCGGGGGGATACCGGGGAGCTGTTTTTT.

The CDR3: CSAGGFHYEQYF. CDR3 bases: TGCAGTGCAGGGGGCTTCCACTACGAGCAGTACTTC. The V gene is TRBV20-1, the J gene TRBJ2-7; 7 bases line up with TRBD1. CDR3 size: 12 residues. The J segment lost 3 bases and the V segment lost 6 bases, leaving 5 bases of the junction unmatched. Germline loops: CDR1 DFQATT, CDR2 SNEGSKA (reference sequence).

This clonotype was detected a few times. J is TRBJ2-3 and V is TRBV7-3; 7 nucleotides match TRBD2. The CDR3 totals 15 residues. V gave up 5 bases and J gave up 4 bases; unmatched junction bases: 9. CDR1 is SGHTA, CDR2 FQGTGA, per germline. The CDR3 loop reads CASSRGLGTADTQYF. CDR3 DNA sequence: TGTGCCAGCAGCCGAGGACTAGGGACTGCAGATACGCAGTATTTT.

This clonotype was observed many times. The rearrangement uses TRBV9 and TRBJ2-7, with TRBD1 as a possible D gene (5 bases). Per germline, CDR1 SGDLS and CDR2 YYNGEE. Trimming shortened V by 0 bases and J by 3 bases, and 10 bases separated the two germline ends. The CDR3 is made up of 14 amino acids. CDR3 bases: TGTGCCAGCAGCGTAGGGGGCGGAAACTACGAGCAGTACTTC. Its protein product is CASSVGGGNYEQYF.

This clonotype was found many times. V gene TRBV9 combines with J gene TRBJ2-2; D gene unclear. Germline V gene lookup returns CDR1 SGDLS and CDR2 YYNGEE. V gave up 1 base and J gave up 7 bases, with 5 bases separating them. CDR3 size: 12 residues. The CDR3 protein is CASSVYVGELFF. CDR3 nucleotide sequence: TGTGCCAGCAGCGTATATGTCGGGGAGCTGTTTTTT.

This clonotype has more than one count but fewer than ten. This rearrangement joins TRBV20-1 to TRBJ1-4, with a tentative D call TRBD1 (6 bases). Trimming removed 6 bases at V and 0 bases at J, with 11 bases between. CDR1 and CDR2 (germline): DFQATT, SNEGSKA (reference sequence). The CDR3 has 14 residues. The CDR3 sequence: CSARDTATNEKLFF. Here the CDR3 DNA reads TGCAGTGCACGGGACACAGCAACTAATGAAAAACTGTTTTTT.

This chain uses TRBV2 with TRBJ2-1, with D possibly matching TRBD2 (5 bases). The germline V gene encodes CDR1 SNHLY and CDR2 FYNNEI. The V end lost 2 bases, the J end lost 6 bases, and 11 bases lay between the germline ends. This CDR3 has 14 amino acids. The CDR3 DNA reads TGTGCCAGCAGTGAATCGGGGATTCTCAATGAGCAGTTCTTC. It encodes CASSESGILNEQFF.

The chain couples TRBV14 to TRBJ2-7; TRBD1 matches 8 bases. Germline-derived CDR1 and CDR2 are SGHDN and FVKESK. The CDR3 spans 16 residues. V shed 0 bases and J 3 bases; nucleotides not matched to a gene: 7. The CDR3 DNA is TGTGCCAGCAGCCAAGATCAGGGGGCGTCTTACTACGAGCAGTACTTC. Protein: CASSQDQGASYYEQYF.

This clonotype was seen ten or more times. The chain has TRBV9 and TRBJ2-3, with D perhaps TRBD1 (6 bases). Germline CDR1 and CDR2: SGDLS and YYNGEE. This CDR3 has 14 amino acids. V lost 4 bases, J lost 2 bases, and 11 bases lay in between. The CDR3 sequence: CASSPTGPTDTQYF. CDR3 DNA sequence: TGTGCCAGCAGCCCTACAGGGCCCACAGATACGCAGTATTTT.

The chain has TRBV14 and TRBJ2-3; TRBD1 or TRBD2 may be the D gene (5 bases each). This CDR3 contains 13 residues. Germline lookup yields CDR1 SGHDN and CDR2 FVKESK. V was cut by 4 bases and J by 6 bases, with 11 bases left in between. CDR3 bases: TGTGCCAGCAGCCTCCCGGGGCCCGATACGCAGTATTTT. Translation: CASSLPGPDTQYF.

For this clonotype: The conserved closing phenylalanine or tryptophan is absent in this CDR3, likely reflecting a read error. The CDR3 DNA is TGTGCCAGCAGCCCAGAAGGACAGACCTCTGGGGCCAACGTCCTGACTTCC. It encodes CASSPEGQTSGANVLTS. The V gene is TRBV7-2, the J gene TRBJ2-6, with D tentatively TRBD1 (6 bases). The CDR3 is 17 residues long. From germline, CDR1 is SGHTA and CDR2 FQGNSA. The germline V and J ends were trimmed by 5 bases and 0 bases, with 14 bases remaining between them.

This clonotype came up many times. The chain combines TRBV7-6 with TRBJ2-5, with a possible D match to TRBD2 (5 bases). The CDR3 loop spans 17 amino acids. Germline CDR1 reads SGHVS; CDR2 reads FNYEAQ. Trimming pared 0 bases from V and 1 base from J, leaving 15 bases between. The CDR3 coding sequence is TGTGCCAGCAGCTTAGCTCCGACGGAGGATCTCCAAGAGACCCAGTACTTC. As protein: CASSLAPTEDLQETQYF.

J is TRBJ1-3 and V is TRBV10-3; possible D gene TRBD1, 5 bases. CDR1 is ENHRY, CDR2 SYGVKD, per germline. This CDR3 region has 13 residues. V gave up 7 bases and J gave up 8 bases, with 15 bases separating them. The CDR3 DNA sequence: TGTGCCATCAACCATTCCCAGGGCGACACCATATATTTT. Protein product: CAINHSQGDTIYF.

The table lists this clonotype with a few counts. This chain joins TRBV5-5 and TRBJ2-4; possibly TRBD2 for D (6 bases). Germline V gene data show CDR1 as SGHKS and CDR2 as YYEKEE (reference sequence). There are 17 residues in the CDR3. The ends were cut back, 4 bases at V and 0 bases at J, with 17 bases in the middle. CDR3 sequence reads: CASSPTGGDLAKNIQYF. In nucleotides, the CDR3 is TGTGCCAGCAGCCCGACTGGAGGGGATCTAGCCAAAAACATTCAGTACTTC.

J is TRBJ1-4 and V is TRBV5-6; D uncertain. The V end was cut by 1 base, the J end by 0 bases, with 4 bases between. CDR1 SGHDT and CDR2 YYEEEE come from the germline V gene. This CDR3 is built from 14 residues. The CDR3 sequence is CASSLYATNEKLFF. The CDR3, as DNA: TGTGCCAGCAGCTTGTATGCAACTAATGAAAAACTGTTTTTT.

This clonotype was found many times. This chain links TRBV5-1 with TRBJ1-1; maybe TRBD1 (5 bases). The CDR3 covers 16 residues. Trimming shortened V by 5 bases and J by 0 bases, and 17 bases separated the two germline ends. Germline V lookup: CDR1 SGHRS, CDR2 YFSETQ. The CDR3 region has the DNA TGCGCCAGCAGTTCCCTGGGCCGCAGGGTGAACACTGAAGCTTTCTTT. Its protein product is CASSSLGRRVNTEAFF.

V gene TRBV6-1 combines with J gene TRBJ2-1; no clear D gene. The ends were cut back, 2 bases at V and 4 bases at J, with 12 bases in the middle. Germline V lookup: CDR1 MNHNS, CDR2 SASEGT. CDR3 size: 15 residues. The CDR3 nucleotides are TGTGCCAGCAGTGAACTTCCGTGGGATTACAATGAGCAGTTCTTC. As protein: CASSELPWDYNEQFF.

This clonotype was seen many times. This chain links TRBV6-5 with TRBJ1-3; D is unresolved. The CDR3 runs 12 residues. CDR1 and CDR2 (germline): MNHEY, SVGAGI. V was clipped by 8 bases and J by 0 bases, with 5 bases between them. CDR3 coding DNA: TGTGCCAGCTATTCCTCTGGAAACACCATATATTTT. Its protein is CASYSSGNTIYF.

This clonotype has at least ten counts. The chain recombines TRBV5-6 with TRBJ1-2; D may be TRBD1 (5 bases). The germline V gene encodes CDR1 SGHDT and CDR2 YYEEEE. CDR3 length: 15 amino acids. The V gene lost 1 base and the J gene lost 3 bases, with 13 bases spanning the gap. DNA of the CDR3: TGTGCCAGCAGCTTGCGGTTAACACAGGACTATGGCTACACCTTC. Protein product: CASSLRLTQDYGYTF.

At least ten counts were recorded for this clonotype. The V and J genes are TRBV7-9 and TRBJ1-1, with D perhaps TRBD1 (5 bases). Looked up from germline, CDR1 is SEHNR and CDR2 is FQNEAQ (reference sequence). The V gene lost 5 bases and the J gene lost 2 bases, with 12 bases spanning the gap. This CDR3 spans 14 amino acids. CDR3 sequence reads: CASSLRERNTEAFF. CDR3 DNA sequence: TGTGCCAGCAGCCTCAGGGAGAGAAACACTGAAGCTTTCTTT.

V usage is TRBV7-2 and J usage is TRBJ1-5; D ambiguous. The CDR3 is 12 amino acids. The V end was cut by 2 bases, the J end by 6 bases, with 5 bases between. The V gene's germline CDR1 is SGHTA and CDR2 FQGNSA. CDR3 residues: CASSLLGQPQHF. CDR3 coding DNA: TGTGCCAGCAGCTTATTGGGTCAGCCCCAGCATTTT.

The rearrangement links TRBV5-1 to TRBJ1-2; the D gene is possibly TRBD1 (6 bases). V lost 4 bases and J 6 bases, leaving 28 bases between the germline ends. Per germline, CDR1 SGHRS and CDR2 YFSETQ. The CDR3 is 18 amino acids. This chain's CDR3 is CASSPARVSRGVGDGYTF. Here the CDR3 DNA reads TGCGCCAGCAGCCCCGCGCGGGTTTCCAGGGGTGTTGGAGATGGCTACACCTTC.

About this clonotype: This may be a read error: a much more frequent sequence differs by one nucleotide. V usage is TRBV3-1 and J usage is TRBJ2-2, with TRBD1 identical over 7 bases. This CDR3 spans 17 amino acids. Germline loops: CDR1 LGHDT, CDR2 YNNKEL (reference sequence). CDR3 DNA sequence: TGTGCCTGCAGCCAAGAAGGTGGTACAGGGGACACCGGGGAGCTGTTTTTT. Translating it yields CACSQEGGTGDTGELFF. Filled out from reference TRBV3-1 and TRBJ2-2, the complete variable domain reads DTAVSQTPKYLVTQMGNDKSIKCEQNLGHDTMYWYKQDSKKFLKIMFSYNNKELIINETVPNRFSPKSPDKAHLNLHINSLELGDSAVYFCACSQEGGTGDTGELFFGEGSRLTVL.

This clonotype occurred many times. This rearrangement joins TRBV5-1 to TRBJ2-3; 9 positions match TRBD2. The CDR3 is made up of 14 amino acids. Germline lookup yields CDR1 SGHRS and CDR2 YFSETQ. J lost 3 bases, V lost 7 bases, and 6 bases had no gene match. CDR3 protein: CASCGLARTDTQYF. The CDR3 DNA follows: TGCGCCAGCTGCGGACTAGCGAGAACAGATACGCAGTATTTT.